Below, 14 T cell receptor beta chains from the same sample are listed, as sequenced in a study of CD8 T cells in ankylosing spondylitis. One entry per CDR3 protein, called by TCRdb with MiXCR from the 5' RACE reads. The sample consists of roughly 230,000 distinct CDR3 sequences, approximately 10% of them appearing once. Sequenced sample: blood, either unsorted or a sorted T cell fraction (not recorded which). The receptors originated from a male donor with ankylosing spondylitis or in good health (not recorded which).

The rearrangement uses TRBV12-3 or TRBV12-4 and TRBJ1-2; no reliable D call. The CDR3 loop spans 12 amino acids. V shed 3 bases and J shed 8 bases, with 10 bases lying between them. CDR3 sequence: CASSFSSEGYTF. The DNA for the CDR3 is TGTGCCAGCAGTTTCTCCTCAGAGGGCTACACCTTC.

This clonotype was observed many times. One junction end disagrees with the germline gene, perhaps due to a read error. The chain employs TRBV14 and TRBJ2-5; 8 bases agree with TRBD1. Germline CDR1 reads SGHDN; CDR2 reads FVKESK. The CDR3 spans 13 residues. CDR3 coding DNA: TGTGCCAGCAGCCAAGATTGGGGACAGGAGGTACACTTC. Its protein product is CASSQDWGQEVHF.

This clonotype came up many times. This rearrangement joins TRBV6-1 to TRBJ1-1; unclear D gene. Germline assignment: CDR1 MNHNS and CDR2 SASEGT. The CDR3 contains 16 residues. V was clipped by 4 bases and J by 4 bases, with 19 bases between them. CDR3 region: CASSGSKRALGTEAFF. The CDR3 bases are TGTGCCAGCAGTGGGTCGAAGAGGGCGTTGGGCACTGAAGCTTTCTTT.

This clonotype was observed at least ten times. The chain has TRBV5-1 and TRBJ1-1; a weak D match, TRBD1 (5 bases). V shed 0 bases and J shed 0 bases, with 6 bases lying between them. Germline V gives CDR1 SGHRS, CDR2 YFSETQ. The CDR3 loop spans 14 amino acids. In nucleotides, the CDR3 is TGCGCCAGCAGCTTGGGACAGATGAACACTGAAGCTTTCTTT. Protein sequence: CASSLGQMNTEAFF.

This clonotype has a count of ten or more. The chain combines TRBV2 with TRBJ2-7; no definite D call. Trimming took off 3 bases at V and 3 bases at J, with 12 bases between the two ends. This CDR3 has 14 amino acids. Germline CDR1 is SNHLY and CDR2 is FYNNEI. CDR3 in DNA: TGTGCCAGCAGTGACGTCGTTCTCTTCTACGAGCAGTACTTC. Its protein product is CASSDVVLFYEQYF.

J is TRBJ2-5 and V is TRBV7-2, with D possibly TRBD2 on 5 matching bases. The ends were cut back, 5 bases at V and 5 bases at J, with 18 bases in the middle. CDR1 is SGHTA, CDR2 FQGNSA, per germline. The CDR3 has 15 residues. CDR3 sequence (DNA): TGTGCCAGCAGCCTAGGGCCTAGCACATCGGAGACCCAGTACTTC. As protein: CASSLGPSTSETQYF.

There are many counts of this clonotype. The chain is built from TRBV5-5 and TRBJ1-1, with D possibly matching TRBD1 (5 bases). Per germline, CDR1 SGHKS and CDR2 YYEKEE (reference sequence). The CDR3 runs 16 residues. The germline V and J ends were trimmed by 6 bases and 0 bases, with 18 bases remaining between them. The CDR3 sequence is CASNTRGNSLNTEAFF. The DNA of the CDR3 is TGTGCCAGCAATACGCGGGGGAACAGTTTGAACACTGAAGCTTTCTTT.

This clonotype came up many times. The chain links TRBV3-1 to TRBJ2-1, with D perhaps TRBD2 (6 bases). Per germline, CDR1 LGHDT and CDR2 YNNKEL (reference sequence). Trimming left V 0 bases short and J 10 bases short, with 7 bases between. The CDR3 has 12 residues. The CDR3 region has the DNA TGTGCCAGCAGCCAAGAGCTAGCGGAGCAGTTCTTC. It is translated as CASSQELAEQFF.

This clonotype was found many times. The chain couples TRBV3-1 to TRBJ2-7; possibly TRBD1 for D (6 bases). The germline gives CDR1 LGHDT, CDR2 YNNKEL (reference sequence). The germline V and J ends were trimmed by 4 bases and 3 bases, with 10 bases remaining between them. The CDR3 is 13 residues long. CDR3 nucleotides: TGTGCCAGCAGCCGGGGACATAACTACGAGCAGTACTTC. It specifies CASSRGHNYEQYF.

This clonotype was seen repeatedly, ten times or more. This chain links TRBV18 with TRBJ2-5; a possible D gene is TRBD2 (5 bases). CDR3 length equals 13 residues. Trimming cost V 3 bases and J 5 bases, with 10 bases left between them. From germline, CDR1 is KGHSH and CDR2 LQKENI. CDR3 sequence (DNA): TGTGCCAGCTCACCCACTAGAGGGGAGACCCAGTACTTC. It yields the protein CASSPTRGETQYF.

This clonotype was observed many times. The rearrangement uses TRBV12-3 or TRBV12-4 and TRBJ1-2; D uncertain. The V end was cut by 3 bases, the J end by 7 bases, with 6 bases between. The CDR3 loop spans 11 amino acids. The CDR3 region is CASSLKGGYTF. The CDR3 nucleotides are TGTGCCAGCAGTTTGAAGGGTGGCTACACCTTC.

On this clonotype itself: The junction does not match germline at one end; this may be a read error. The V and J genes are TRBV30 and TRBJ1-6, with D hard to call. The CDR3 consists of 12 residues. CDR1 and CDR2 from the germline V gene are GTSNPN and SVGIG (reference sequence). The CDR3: CAWRDYDSPLHF. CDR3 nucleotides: TGTGCCTGGAGGGACTATGATTCACCCCTCCACTTT.

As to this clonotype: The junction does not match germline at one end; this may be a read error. The CDR3 sequence: CASNLEAGQTVEANSYEQYF. DNA of the CDR3: TGCGCCAGCAACTTGGAGGCAGGACAAACGGTAGAGGCAAACTCCTACGAGCAGTACTTC. This chain connects TRBV5-1 to TRBJ2-7; D assignment may be TRBD1 or TRBD2 (5 bases each). Germline V gives CDR1 SGHRS, CDR2 YFSETQ. This CDR3 comprises 20 residues.

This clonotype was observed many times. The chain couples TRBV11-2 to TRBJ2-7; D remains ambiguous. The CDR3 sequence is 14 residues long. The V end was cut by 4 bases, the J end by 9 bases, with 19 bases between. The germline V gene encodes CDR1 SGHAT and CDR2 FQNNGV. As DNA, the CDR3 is TGTGCCAGCAGCTCCATAGACAAGGGTGGTGGGCAGTACTTC. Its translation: CASSSIDKGGGQYF.